This T cell receptor beta chain was observed in a study of T cell responses to AZD1222 COVID-19 vaccine. General observations from the study: A rise in Spike-specific TCR breadth and depth followed two AZD1222 doses.

Worth noting for this clone: The antigen remains unidentified.

Germline assignment: CDR1 LGHDT and CDR2 YNNKEL (reference sequence). The CDR3 runs to 14 residues. The ends lost 1 base at V and 10 bases at J; junction bases unmatched: 4. The method was immunoSEQ multiplex PCR; TCRdb's version includes in-frame clones alone and lacks a portion of them. The table has around 61,000 clones, approximately 85% seen once. This receptor was identified in an adult in good health. This material consisted of peripheral blood, taken on day 0 of AZD1222 vaccination. This chain joins TRBV3-1 (or the pseudogene TRBV3-2) and TRBJ1-6; 7 positions match TRBD1. CDR3 sequence reads: CASSQVLGQSPLHF. The CDR3 DNA sequence: TGTGCCAGCAGCCAAGTTTTGGGACAGTCACCCCTCCACTTT.